This T cell receptor beta chain came from a study of blood T cell repertoires in COVID-19. The CDR3 totals 13 residues. The ends were cut back, 6 bases at V and 7 bases at J, with 15 bases in the middle. CDR1 is MNHEY and CDR2 is SVGAGI in the germline V gene. Some clones are missing from TCRdb's copy, which holds only in-frame ones; the method was immunoSEQ multiplex PCR. Seen here are approximately 310,000 clones, 70% to 90% observed once, and the top ten hold under 2.5%. The specimen sequenced was PBMCs or T cells enriched from blood (not recorded which). V usage is TRBV6-5 and J usage is TRBJ1-1; no clear D. This sequence originates from a man younger than 40 who had recovered from COVID-19. In nucleotides, the CDR3 is TGTGCCAGCAGAAACCTTGGAACAGATGAAGCTTTCTTT. Translation: CASRNLGTDEAFF.